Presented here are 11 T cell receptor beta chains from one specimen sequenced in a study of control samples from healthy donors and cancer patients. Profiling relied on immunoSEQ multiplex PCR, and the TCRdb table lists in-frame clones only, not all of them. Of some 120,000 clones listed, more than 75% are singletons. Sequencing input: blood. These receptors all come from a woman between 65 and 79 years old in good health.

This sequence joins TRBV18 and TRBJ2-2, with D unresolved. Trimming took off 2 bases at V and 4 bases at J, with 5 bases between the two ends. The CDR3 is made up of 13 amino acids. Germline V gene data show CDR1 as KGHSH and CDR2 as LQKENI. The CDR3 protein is CASSPFPTGELFF. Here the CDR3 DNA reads TGTGCCAGCTCACCATTTCCCACCGGGGAGCTGTTTTTT.

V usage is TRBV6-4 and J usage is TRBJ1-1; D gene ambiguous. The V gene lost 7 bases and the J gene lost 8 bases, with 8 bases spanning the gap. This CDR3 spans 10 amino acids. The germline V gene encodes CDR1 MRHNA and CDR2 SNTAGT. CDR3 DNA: TGTGCCAGCACTCCCGGGGAAGCTTTCTTT. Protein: CASTPGEAFF.

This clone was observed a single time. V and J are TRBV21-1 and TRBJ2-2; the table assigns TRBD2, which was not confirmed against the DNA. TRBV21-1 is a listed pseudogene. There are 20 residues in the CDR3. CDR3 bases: TGTGCCAGCAGCAAAGATCTAGGGCCGCGGGGGGGCCGTAACACCGGGGAGCTGTTTTTT. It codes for CASSKDLGPRGGRNTGELFF.

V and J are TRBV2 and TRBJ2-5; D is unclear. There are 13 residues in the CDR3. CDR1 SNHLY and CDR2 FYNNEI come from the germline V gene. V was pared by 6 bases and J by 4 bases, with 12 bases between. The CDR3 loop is CASSRDRRETQYF. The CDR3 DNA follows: TGTGCCAGCAGCCGAGACCGACGAGAGACCCAGTACTTC.

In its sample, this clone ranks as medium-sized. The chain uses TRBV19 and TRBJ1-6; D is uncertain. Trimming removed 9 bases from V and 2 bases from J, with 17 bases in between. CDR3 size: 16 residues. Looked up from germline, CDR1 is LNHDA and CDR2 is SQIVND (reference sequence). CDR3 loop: CASSTSSRTYNSPLHF. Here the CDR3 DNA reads TGTGCCAGCTCCACATCCAGTCGGACCTATAATTCACCCCTCCACTTT.

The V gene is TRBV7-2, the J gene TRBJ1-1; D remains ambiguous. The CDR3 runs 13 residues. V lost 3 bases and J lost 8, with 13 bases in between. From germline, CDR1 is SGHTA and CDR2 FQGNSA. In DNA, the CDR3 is TGTGCCAGCAGCTTTTACATAACTCTAGAAGCTTTCTTT. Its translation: CASSFYITLEAFF.

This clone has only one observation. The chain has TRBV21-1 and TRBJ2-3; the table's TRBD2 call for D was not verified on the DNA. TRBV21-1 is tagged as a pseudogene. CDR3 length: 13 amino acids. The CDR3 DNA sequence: TGTGCCAGCAGACTAGGCCACACAGATACGCAGTATTTT. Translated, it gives CASRLGHTDTQYF.

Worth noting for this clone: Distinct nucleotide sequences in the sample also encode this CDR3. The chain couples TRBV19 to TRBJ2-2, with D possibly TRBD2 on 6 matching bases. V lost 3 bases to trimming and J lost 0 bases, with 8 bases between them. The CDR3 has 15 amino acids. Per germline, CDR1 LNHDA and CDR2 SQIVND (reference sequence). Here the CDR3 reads CASSISGANTGELFF. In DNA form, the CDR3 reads TGTGCCAGTAGTATTTCGGGGGCGAACACCGGGGAGCTGTTTTTT.

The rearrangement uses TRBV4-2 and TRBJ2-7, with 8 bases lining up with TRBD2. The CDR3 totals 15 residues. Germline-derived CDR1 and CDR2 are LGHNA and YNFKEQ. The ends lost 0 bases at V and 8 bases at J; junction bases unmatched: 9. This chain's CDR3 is CASSQDYGGASKQYF. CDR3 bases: TGTGCCAGCAGCCAAGATTACGGGGGGGCATCAAAGCAGTACTTC.

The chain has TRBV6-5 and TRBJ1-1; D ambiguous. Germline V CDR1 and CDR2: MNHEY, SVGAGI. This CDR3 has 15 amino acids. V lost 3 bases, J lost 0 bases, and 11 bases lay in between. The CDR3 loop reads CASSYLPNMNTEAFF. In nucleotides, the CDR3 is TGTGCCAGCAGTTATCTTCCGAACATGAACACTGAAGCTTTCTTT.

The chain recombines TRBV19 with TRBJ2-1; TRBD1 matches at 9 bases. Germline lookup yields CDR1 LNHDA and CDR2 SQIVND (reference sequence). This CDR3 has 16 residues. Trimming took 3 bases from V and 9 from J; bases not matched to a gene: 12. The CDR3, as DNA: TGTGCCAGTAGTATTAGGGCGGGACAGGGATTGATTGAGCAGTTCTTC. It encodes CASSIRAGQGLIEQFF.